This T cell receptor beta chain was sequenced for a study of T-cell reconstitution after alpha-beta-depleted transplantation in children. The study, taken as a whole, reports: Reportedly, only several hundred clones from non-depleted graft cells drove alpha-beta T-cell counts at about two months. One year post-transplant, T-cell counts and diversity were largely derived from T cells produced anew. High day-60 TCRbeta diversity in some patients came from surviving recipient T cells and thymic progenitors.

Germline lookup yields CDR1 DFQATT and CDR2 SNEGSKA (reference sequence). This CDR3 comprises 14 residues. Trimming took off 7 bases at V and 1 base at J, with 14 bases between the two ends. This clonotype was counted many times. The antigen is unknown. Researchers prepared the TCRbeta library using unique molecular identifiers, the study reports. MiXCR, applied by TCRdb to the PCR reads, yields one record per CDR3 protein. This repertoire shows about 580,000 distinct CDR3 sequences, roughly 24% found once; its top ten account for 11% to 15%. The source material was PBMCs, mostly from graft donor cells, sampled 360 days after TCRalphabeta/CD19-depleted stem cell transplant. This receptor was identified in a boy less than two years old who had a stem cell transplant for acute myeloid leukemia, so the T cells may come from the graft donor. The V and J genes are TRBV20-1 and TRBJ2-1; no firm D call. The CDR3 protein is CSVKAPHSYNEQFF. In DNA form, the CDR3 reads TGCAGTGTGAAAGCGCCCCATTCCTACAATGAGCAGTTCTTC.